Listed below are T cell receptor beta chains from one sample, sequenced in a study of CDR3 diversity in severe acne. TCRdb processed the PCR reads anew with MiXCR; each CDR3 protein has one entry. The sample records approximately 79,000 distinct CDR3 sequences, around 50% being singletons. Material: blood. These receptor sequences come from a male donor in good health, serving as a control. Each CDR3 is given with its conserved first and last residue. D genes are given only for firm matches. Rows may omit the clone size; those that give it use once, few, many or a size class.

v_gene: TRBV20-1
abundance: .
d_gene: .
j_gene: TRBJ1-1
CDR3aa: CSAPEQGGTEAFF
CDR3nt: TGCAGTGCCCCGGAACAGGGTGGCACTGAAGCTTTCTTT

v_gene: TRBV19
abundance: .
d_gene: .
j_gene: TRBJ1-5
CDR3aa: CASSIEGSYSNQPQHF
CDR3nt: TGTGCCAGTAGTATAGAGGGCAGTTATAGCAATCAGCCCCAGCATTTT

v_gene: TRBV6-5
abundance: many
d_gene: TRBD1
j_gene: TRBJ2-7
CDR3aa: CASSFPSDRGTYEQYF
CDR3nt: TGTGCCAGCAGTTTCCCGTCGGACAGGGGCACCTACGAGCAGTACTTC

v_gene: TRBV7-8
abundance: many
d_gene: .
j_gene: TRBJ1-1
CDR3aa: CASSLRGNTEAFF
CDR3nt: TGTGCCAGCAGCTTAAGGGGGAACACTGAAGCTTTCTTT

v_gene: TRBV2
abundance: many
d_gene: .
j_gene: TRBJ1-3
CDR3aa: CASSDLWAEFSGNTIYF
CDR3nt: TGTGCCAGCAGTGATCTGTGGGCGGAATTCTCTGGAAACACCATATATTTT

v_gene: TRBV3-1
abundance: .
d_gene: .
j_gene: TRBJ1-2
CDR3aa: CACSQCQGYGYTF
CDR3nt: TGTGCCTGCAGCCAATGCCAGGGGTATGGCTACACCTTC

v_gene: TRBV20-1
abundance: .
d_gene: .
j_gene: TRBJ2-7
CDR3aa: CSASVCEGYEQYF
CDR3nt: TGCAGTGCTAGTGTGTGCGAGGGCTACGAGCAGTACTTC

v_gene: TRBV20-1
abundance: once
d_gene: .
j_gene: TRBJ2-3
CDR3aa: CSASAQKDTDTQYF
CDR3nt: TGCAGTGCTAGTGCTCAGAAAGACACAGATACGCAGTATTTT

v_gene: TRBV19
abundance: .
d_gene: .
j_gene: TRBJ2-2
CDR3aa: CASLPFERRTGELFF
CDR3nt: TGTGCCAGTCTCCCGTTCGAGCGAAGAACCGGGGAGCTGTTTTTT

v_gene: TRBV5-8
abundance: many
d_gene: TRBD1
j_gene: TRBJ1-1
CDR3aa: CASSPQDRGKINTEAFF
CDR3nt: TGTGCCAGCAGCCCACAGGACAGGGGCAAAATTAACACTGAAGCTTTCTTT

v_gene: TRBV19
abundance: many
d_gene: .
j_gene: TRBJ1-1
CDR3aa: CASSISGLGTEAFF
CDR3nt: TGTGCCAGTAGTATAAGTGGGCTGGGCACTGAAGCTTTCTTT

v_gene: TRBV7-9
abundance: few
d_gene: .
j_gene: TRBJ1-6
CDR3aa: CASRFSGERNSPLHF
CDR3nt: TGTGCCAGCAGGTTCTCAGGGGAGAGGAATTCACCCCTCCACTTT

v_gene: TRBV7-3
abundance: few
d_gene: .
j_gene: TRBJ2-5
CDR3aa: CASSLTGRSQETQYF
CDR3nt: TGTGCCAGCAGCTTAACCGGACGGAGCCAAGAGACCCAGTACTTC

v_gene: TRBV19
abundance: .
d_gene: .
j_gene: TRBJ1-2
CDR3aa: CASSDPGTSNYGYTF
CDR3nt: TGTGCCAGTAGTGACCCCGGGACTTCTAACTATGGCTACACCTTC

v_gene: TRBV7-9
abundance: once
d_gene: TRBD2
j_gene: TRBJ2-3
CDR3aa: CASSSGTSGGAATQYF
CDR3nt: TGTGCCAGCAGCTCCGGGACTAGCGGGGGGGCGGCCACGCAGTATTTT

v_gene: TRBV29-1
abundance: .
d_gene: .
j_gene: TRBJ1-1
CDR3aa: CSVEDPNTEALF
CDR3nt: TGCAGCGTTGAAGACCCCAACACTGAAGCTCTCTTT

v_gene: TRBV24-1
abundance: .
d_gene: .
j_gene: TRBJ1-4
CDR3aa: CATGDTPGANEKLFF
CDR3nt: TGTGCCACCGGTGACACGCCTGGGGCTAATGAAAAACTGTTTTTT

v_gene: TRBV2
abundance: .
d_gene: TRBD2
j_gene: TRBJ2-2
CDR3aa: CASGPLAGGERGELFF
CDR3nt: TGTGCCAGCGGACCCCTAGCGGGAGGAGAGCGAGGGGAGCTGTTTTTT

v_gene: TRBV29-1
abundance: few
d_gene: .
j_gene: TRBJ1-2
CDR3aa: CSVAEGRYGYTF
CDR3nt: TGCAGCGTCGCCGAGGGGCGGTATGGCTACACCTTC

v_gene: TRBV2
abundance: .
d_gene: TRBD2
j_gene: TRBJ2-7
CDR3aa: CASTLGLASNEQYF
CDR3nt: TGTGCCAGCACCCTGGGACTAGCTAGCAACGAGCAGTACTTC

v_gene: TRBV20-1
abundance: .
d_gene: TRBD2
j_gene: TRBJ2-3
CDR3aa: CSARAPAGSTDTQYF
CDR3nt: TGCAGTGCTAGAGCCCCAGCGGGAAGCACAGATACGCAGTATTTT

v_gene: TRBV19
abundance: few
d_gene: .
j_gene: TRBJ1-1
CDR3aa: CASRGEDGWNTEAFF
CDR3nt: TGTGCCAGTAGGGGAGAGGACGGGTGGAACACTGAAGCTTTCTTT

v_gene: TRBV19
abundance: .
d_gene: .
j_gene: TRBJ1-4
CDR3aa: CASSIVQTNEKLFF
CDR3nt: TGTGCCAGCAGTATAGTCCAAACTAATGAAAAACTGTTTTTT

v_gene: TRBV9
abundance: .
d_gene: .
j_gene: TRBJ2-7
CDR3aa: CASSVGGNLYEQYF
CDR3nt: TGTGCCAGCAGCGTAGGAGGTAACCTCTACGAGCAGTACTTC

v_gene: TRBV9
abundance: .
d_gene: .
j_gene: TRBJ1-1
CDR3aa: CASSEGRMNTEASF
CDR3nt: TGTGCCAGCAGCGAGGGACGAATGAACACTGAAGCTTCCTTT

v_gene: TRBV18
abundance: .
d_gene: TRBD1
j_gene: TRBJ2-7
CDR3aa: CASSGQGRTLGYEQYF
CDR3nt: TGTGCCAGCTCAGGACAGGGGCGGACCCTAGGATACGAGCAGTACTTC

v_gene: TRBV10-3
abundance: few
d_gene: TRBD1
j_gene: TRBJ1-2
CDR3aa: CASIPGQGHGYGYTF
CDR3nt: TGTGCCAGCATACCCGGACAGGGCCACGGCTATGGCTACACCTTC

v_gene: TRBV24-1
abundance: many
d_gene: TRBD2
j_gene: TRBJ2-5
CDR3aa: CATSDKGLPQETQYF
CDR3nt: TGTGCCACCAGTGATAAGGGACTACCACAAGAGACCCAGTACTTC

v_gene: TRBV20-1
abundance: .
d_gene: .
j_gene: TRBJ2-7
CDR3aa: CSARDEGGYEQYF
CDR3nt: TGCAGTGCTAGAGACGAGGGGGGGTACGAGCAGTACTTC

v_gene: TRBV6-1
abundance: many
d_gene: .
j_gene: TRBJ2-5
CDR3aa: CASSLGEQTQYF
CDR3nt: TGTGCCAGCAGTCTAGGGGAACAGACCCAGTACTTC

v_gene: TRBV10-2
abundance: many
d_gene: .
j_gene: TRBJ2-7
CDR3aa: CASSESRGWDEQYF
CDR3nt: TGCGCCAGCAGTGAGTCGCGAGGGTGGGACGAGCAGTACTTC